Sequencing of this T cell receptor beta chain was carried out in a study of human T cells and chemical hapten exposure (dated by TCRdb to the early 2020s). About the investigation overall: For sensitization, 2% DPC in acetone was applied to a roughly 2 cm by roughly 2 cm area of upper inner arm skin. Libraries were pooled for sequencing, and variation in per-sample TCR yields was attributed mainly to small differences in library volumes within the pool. Some 29 alopecia patients provided blood for TCR sequencing at one to four time points (pre-sensitization, 2, 6 and 24 weeks). Patients additionally received weekly therapeutic DPC doses to the scalp throughout the approximately 25-week study period. The study tracked peripheral blood TCR repertoire changes in vivo during primary and secondary sensitization to the hapten diphenylcyclopropenone (DPC) in alopecia patients. Blood samples were taken from patients before sensitization (week 0) and then at 2, 6 and about 24 weeks after DPC sensitization. Patch testing on the upper back used Finn chambers containing 0.01% DPC, with scoring done after 6 days according to International Contact Dermatitis Research Group standards. The mostly female patient cohort included alopecia areata with under or over 50% scalp involvement, alopecia totalis and alopecia universalis. What the research found in general, with its limitations: DPC sensitization did not change the number of TCRs with a frequency above 1 in 1000, and there was no evidence of changes in global repertoire structure. Repeated subsampling changed both the strength of the expansion versus patch-test correlation and the threshold at which that correlation became significant. Patch test score correlated positively with the number of PT1 expanded TCRs, reaching significance at thresholds 8, 16 and 32 but not at 4. Significantly more large CDR3 similarity clusters were formed by expanded TCRs than by pre-sensitization or healthy control sets, consistent with antigen-driven responses. Because every patient had alopecia, a presumed autoimmune disease, the patients' immune response might differ from that of healthy individuals.

Counted from cysteine to phenylalanine, this CDR3 has 13 amino acids. The sequence is cut down to CDR3 DNA, 39 bases in frame from base 1. For CDR1 and CDR2, the germline V gene lists SGHTA and FQGNSA. Deletion took 6 bases off V and 14 bases off J, with a span of 17 bases between the germline ends. Turning to this clonotype: This receptor's antigen is unknown. No per-base quality is available; no much larger clone lies one base away.

Read against the paper, the sample's time point label means: patch test 1, 2 weeks after DPC sensitization. Per the publication, the treatment or condition label means: therapeutic diphenylcyclopropenone sensitization with weekly scalp DPC. At every patch-test visit, the blood draw took place before the patch test was put on. Eligible patients were aged 18 to 70, diagnosed with alopecia, deemed suitable for DPC therapy, and excluded if pregnant. Total RNA was isolated from unfractionated whole blood collected in Tempus Blood RNA tubes. Receptor amplification or capture employed RACE. Sequencing was carried out with a NextSeq 500. During library preparation, unique molecular identifiers were attached to individual cDNA molecules so that TCRs could be counted quantitatively and reproducibly. For every blood RNA sample, sequencing covered both the TCR alpha and TCR beta chains. The paper's data handling went like this. A median of roughly 100,000 TCRs per sample was observed, with a range of roughly 23,224 to 750,000. V, J and CDR3 annotation of the TCR reads was performed with the Decombinator software suite. Every sample was subsampled to the same number of TCRs (28,000) for the PS versus PT1 abundance plots. TCRs were defined as expanded if absent before sensitization and observed at least eight times at the 2-week time point. TCRdb's own reprocessing of the public reads used fastp at Q25 and MiXCR and kept productive beta chains. Each record represents a unique CDR3 protein, reported with the most common genes and DNA among its rows. TCRdb, not the authors, supplied the V and J calls. The sample table contains 95,000 to 150,000 distinct CDR3 sequences; only one count was recorded for roughly 13% of them. The ten most abundant clones make up roughly 0.92% of the sample.

The sequence is built from TRBV7-2 and TRBJ1-6, with TRBD1 perhaps the D gene, on 6 matching bases. The sequences come from whole blood, collected in connection with sensitization to the hapten diphenylcyclopropenone (DPC). The receptor comes from a man aged 18 to 30 with alopecia areata. Some clones in this sample may be carry-over from other donors' samples. The nucleotide sequence reads as follows: TGTGCCAGCAGTCTTGGGACACCGATCACCCTCCACTTT. This sequence encodes CASSLGTPITLHF.